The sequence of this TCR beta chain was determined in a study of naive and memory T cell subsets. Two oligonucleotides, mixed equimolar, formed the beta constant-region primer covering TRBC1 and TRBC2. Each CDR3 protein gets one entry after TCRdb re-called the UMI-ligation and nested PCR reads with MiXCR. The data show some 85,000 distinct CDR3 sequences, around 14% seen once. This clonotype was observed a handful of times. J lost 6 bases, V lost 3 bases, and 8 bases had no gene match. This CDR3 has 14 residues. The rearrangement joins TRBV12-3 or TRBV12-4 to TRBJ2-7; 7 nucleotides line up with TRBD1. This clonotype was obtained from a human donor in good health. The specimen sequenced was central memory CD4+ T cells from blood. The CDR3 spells CASSFRTGGSEQYF. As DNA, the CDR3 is TGTGCCAGCAGTTTTAGGACAGGTGGCAGCGAGCAGTACTTC.